Shown below are 13 T cell receptor beta chains from a single sample sequenced in a study of T cell clonality in common variable immunodeficiency. This table comes from immunoSEQ multiplex PCR, and its TCRdb copy is limited to in-frame clones, with some not included. This sample carries about 74,000 clones, none of them present only once. The sequenced sample was peripheral blood mononuclear cells. The receptors originated from a person aged 18 to 75 in good health.

This clone has a count of ten or more. The read terminates 3 residues before the CDR3 end, so the remaining end is supplied by the germline J gene. This rearrangement joins TRBV19 to TRBJ1-2; D gene unclear. Trimming shortened V by 4 bases and J by 2 bases, and 11 bases separated the two germline ends. The germline V gene encodes CDR1 LNHDA and CDR2 SQIVND (reference sequence). The CDR3 has 14 amino acids. Incomplete CDR3 DNA: TGTGCCAGTAGTAGACTCACCTCAAACTATGGC. It codes for CASSRLTSNYG. The entire CDR3 protein is CASSRLTSNYGYTF.

There are many counts of this clone. The CDR3 is cut off 3 residues early in the read; its end comes from the germline J gene. The J gene is TRBJ2-7, the V gene TRBV3-1 (or the pseudogene TRBV3-2); 7 nucleotides align to TRBD2. The trim removed 0 bases at V and 3 bases at J, leaving 2 bases unmatched. Germline V gene sequence: CDR1 LGHDT, CDR2 YNNKEL (reference sequence). This CDR3 spans 14 amino acids. CDR3 sequence: CASSQDGGSYEQYF. The sequenced part of the CDR3 DNA is TGTGCCAGCAGCCAAGATGGCGGGAGCTACGAG.

This clone was recorded many times. The read halts 3 residues ahead of the CDR3 end, with the missing end drawn from the germline J gene. This sequence joins TRBV7-2 and TRBJ1-2; D is ambiguous. The CDR3 contains 13 residues. Trimming left V 3 bases short and J 5 bases short, with 10 bases between. Germline V gene sequence: CDR1 SGHTA, CDR2 FQGNSA. CDR3 loop: CASSFPSGYGYTF. CDR3 DNA (partial): TGTGCCAGCAGCTTCCCTAGCGGGTATGGC.

This clone was detected many times. The CDR3 here is CASETSGKTGELFF. CDR3 DNA (partial): TGTGCCAGCGAGACTAGCGGGAAGACCGGGGAG. The J gene is TRBJ2-2, the V gene TRBV7-8; 11 bases line up with TRBD2. Sequencing ends 3 residues short of the CDR3 end; the germline J gene provides the rest. V shed 8 bases and J 5 bases; nucleotides not matched to a gene: 4. Germline CDR1 reads SGHVS; CDR2 reads FQNEAQ. The CDR3 has 14 amino acids.

This clone appeared many times. The DNA ends 3 residues before the CDR3 does, and the rest of the CDR3 is filled in from the germline J gene. The J gene is TRBJ1-1, the V gene TRBV5-1; 8 nucleotides match TRBD1. With 0 bases clipped from V and 7 bases from J, the junction kept 5 bases outside the gene matches. Germline loops: CDR1 SGHRS, CDR2 YFSETQ. The CDR3 is 14 amino acids. The CDR3 bases that were read are TGCGCCAGCAGCTTGGACAGGGGGACCGATGAA. Translating gives CASSLDRGTDE. The full CDR3 is CASSLDRGTDEAFF.

In its sample, this clone was seen many times. Read coverage stops 3 residues before the CDR3 terminus; the germline J gene supplies the remainder. V is TRBV12-3 or TRBV12-4 and J is TRBJ2-7, with TRBD2 matching over 12 bases. The CDR3 has 16 residues. The junction had 11 bases not matched to a gene; V was cut back by 5 bases and J by 6 bases. CDR3 sequence: CASSNSLTSGSLEQYF. The sequenced CDR3 bases are TGTGCCAGCAGTAACTCCCTGACTAGCGGGAGTCTCGAG.

This clone was recorded many times. The read ends 3 residues before the CDR3 terminus; that terminus is restored from the germline J gene. This sequence joins TRBV5-6 and TRBJ1-5, with D tentatively TRBD1 (5 bases). This CDR3 has 15 residues. CDR1 is SGHDT and CDR2 is YYEEEE in the germline V gene. V was shortened by 1 base and J by 5 bases, with 13 bases between the two germline ends. The CDR3 spells CASSLSGGLYQPQHF. The CDR3 DNA, read in part, is TGTGCCAGCAGCTTGAGCGGGGGATTATATCAGCCC. The full variable domain, its missing parts supplied by reference TRBV5-6 and TRBJ1-5, is DAGVTQSPTHLIKTRGQQVTLRCSPKSGHDTVSWYQQALGQGPQFIFQYYEEEERQRGNFPDRFSGHQFPNYSSELNVNALLLGDSALYLCASSLSGGLYQPQHFGDGTRLSIL.

There are many counts of this clone. The DNA read from the CDR3 is TGCAGTGCCCTTAGCGGGAGTGCTAGCACAGATACG. Translating gives CSALSGSASTDT. The whole CDR3 region reads CSALSGSASTDTQYF. The rearrangement uses TRBV20-1 and TRBJ2-3; TRBD2 matches at 9 bases. The read is 3 residues too short to cover the CDR3 end, so that end is filled in from the germline J gene. This CDR3 spans 15 amino acids. Looked up from germline, CDR1 is DFQATT and CDR2 is SNEGSKA (reference sequence). V shed 6 bases and J 0 bases; nucleotides not matched to a gene: 7.

Points on this clone: The CDR3 goes on 3 residues after the read ends, and that part is filled in from the germline J gene. The rearrangement uses TRBV19 and TRBJ2-7; D is perhaps TRBD1 (6 bases). Between the trimmed V and J ends, which lost 5 bases and 0 bases, there was a span of 11 bases. The CDR3 totals 14 residues. CDR1 is LNHDA and CDR2 is SQIVND in the germline V gene (reference sequence). The CDR3 spells CASSQTGSSYEQYF. The DNA read from the CDR3 is TGTGCCAGTAGTCAAACAGGGAGCTCCTACGAG.

This clone was observed many times. The sequenced fragment ends 3 residues before the CDR3 boundary, so the rest is inferred from the germline J gene. The chain recombines TRBV20-1 with TRBJ2-7; 9 bases agree with TRBD2. Per the germline V gene, CDR1 is DFQATT and CDR2 is SNEGSKA (reference sequence). There are 15 residues in the CDR3. Trimming at V came to 0 bases and at J to 4 bases, leaving 7 bases not matched to a gene. The CDR3 reads CSARDRISGRYEQYF. CDR3 DNA (partial): TGCAGTGCTAGAGATCGGATTAGCGGGAGATACGAG.

The CDR3 DNA, read in part, is TGTGCCAGCAGCTCCGGACAGGGGACTGCCAATGAG. Its translation: CASSSGQGTANE. The complete CDR3 sequence is CASSSGQGTANEQFF. V usage is TRBV11-3 and J usage is TRBJ2-1; 9 bases line up with TRBD1. Read data end 3 residues before the CDR3 end; the end is taken from the germline J gene. In germline, CDR1 is SGHNT, CDR2 YENEEA. The V gene end was trimmed by 4 bases and the J gene end by 6 bases; junction bases not matched to a gene: 7. This CDR3 spans 15 amino acids.

This clone was seen at least ten times. Coverage ceases 3 residues before the CDR3 finishes, and the germline J gene fills in the end. The rearrangement links TRBV10-3 to TRBJ1-2; 7 positions match TRBD1. CDR1 and CDR2 from the germline V gene are ENHRY and SYGVKD. This CDR3 spans 13 amino acids. This CDR3 reads CAISHDRARGYTF. The sequenced CDR3 bases are TGTGCCATCAGCCACGACAGGGCAAGGGGC.

There are many counts of this clone. Read coverage stops 3 residues before the CDR3 terminus; the germline J gene supplies the remainder. This sequence joins TRBV7-8 and TRBJ2-7, with D perhaps TRBD1 (6 bases). Germline CDR1 reads SGHVS; CDR2 reads FQNEAQ. The ends were cut back, 5 bases at V and 0 bases at J, with 11 bases in the middle. This CDR3 is 14 amino acids long. The CDR3 reads CASSRDTNSYEQYF. The sequenced part of the CDR3 DNA is TGTGCCAGCAGCCGGGACACAAACTCCTACGAG.